The 21 T cell receptor beta chains below all came from one sample that was sequenced in a study of Ad26.COV2.S vaccination and SARS-CoV-2 variants. Treatment specified: approximately 18 received Ad26.COV2.S at low or high dose, single or two shots; five or six received placebo; per-sample allocation not given. Samples came from day 63 after the first vaccine or placebo injection. The table came from immunoSEQ multiplex PCR; TCRdb's copy has only in-frame clones and leaves some out. The sample includes hundreds of thousands of clones, 80% to 90% of them seen just once. This material consisted of peripheral blood, taken in a trial of Ad26.COV2.S vaccine versus placebo. Receptors were obtained from a person between 18 and 65 years old who received the Ad26.COV2.S COVID-19 vaccine or a placebo.

The genes are TRBV5-1 and TRBJ1-3, with D possibly being TRBD1 (6 bases). CDR3 length: 18 residues. Per germline, CDR1 SGHRS and CDR2 YFSETQ. Trimming took off 3 bases at V and 0 bases at J, with 19 bases between the two ends. The CDR3 DNA follows: TGCGCCAGCAGCTCTACGCCGAGACAGGAGCTCTCTGGAAACACCATATATTTT. Residues: CASSSTPRQELSGNTIYF.

This rearrangement joins TRBV5-4 to TRBJ1-1; D may be TRBD1 (6 bases). The CDR3 is 16 amino acids. V was pared by 3 bases and J by 2 bases, with 17 bases between. Germline CDR1 and CDR2: SGHNT and YYREEE (reference sequence). The DNA for the CDR3 is TGTGCCAGCAGCTCAATCCCGGGACAATCCAACACTGAAGCTTTCTTT. This sequence encodes CASSSIPGQSNTEAFF. Using reference TRBV5-4 and TRBJ1-1 for the parts outside the CDR3, the full variable domain is ETGVTQSPTHLIKTRGQQVTLRCSSQSGHNTVSWYQQALGQGPQFIFQYYREEENGRGNFPPRFSGLQFPNYSSELNVNALELDDSALYLCASSSIPGQSNTEAFFGQGTRLTVV.

This clone was seen a single time. Other nucleotide sequences in the sample specify the same CDR3. V is TRBV18 and J is TRBJ2-5; D is uncertain. The V gene's germline CDR1 is KGHSH and CDR2 LQKENI. The V and J ends lost 2 bases and 4 bases respectively, with 5 bases between them. CDR3 length: 12 amino acids. CDR3 nucleotides: TGTGCCAGCTCACCAATGGGAGAGACCCAGTACTTC. It encodes CASSPMGETQYF.

V is TRBV27 and J is TRBJ1-4; D uncertain. CDR1 and CDR2 (germline): MNHEY, SMNVEV (reference sequence). V lost 6 bases and J lost 7, with 9 bases in between. This CDR3 contains 12 residues. CDR3 in amino acids: CASSRLGEKLFF. Here the CDR3 DNA reads TGTGCCAGCAGCAGGCTGGGTGAAAAACTGTTTTTT.

V is TRBV3-1 (or the pseudogene TRBV3-2) and J is TRBJ2-4; the match to TRBD1 covers 8 bases. Unmatched junction bases numbered 3, after V lost 4 bases and J lost 4 bases. CDR1 and CDR2 (germline): LGHDT, YNNKEL (reference sequence). The CDR3 loop spans 14 amino acids. CDR3 loop: CASSPGQGKNIQYF. In DNA, the CDR3 is TGTGCCAGCAGCCCCGGACAGGGTAAAAACATTCAGTACTTC.

The chain employs TRBV5-1 and TRBJ2-7; D perhaps matches TRBD2 (5 bases). The CDR3 is made up of 14 amino acids. V was cut by 4 bases and J by 3 bases, with 14 bases left in between. Germline CDR1 reads SGHRS; CDR2 reads YFSETQ. The CDR3 bases are TGCGCCAGCAGCCATGGGGAGCCAAACTACGAGCAGTACTTC. Protein: CASSHGEPNYEQYF.

This clone was observed a single time. The rearrangement links TRBV5-1 to TRBJ1-4; tentatively, D is TRBD1 (5 bases). The V gene's germline CDR1 is SGHRS and CDR2 YFSETQ. The CDR3 spans 15 residues. V lost 5 bases and J 7 bases, leaving 18 bases between the germline ends. CDR3 region: CASSSDGGFSEKLFF. The CDR3 DNA reads as TGCGCCAGCAGTTCGGACGGGGGATTTAGTGAAAAACTGTTTTTT. Full variable domain (remainder filled in from reference TRBV5-1 and TRBJ1-4): KAGVTQTPRYLIKTRGQQVTLSCSPISGHRSVSWYQQTPGQGLQFLFEYFSETQRNKGNFPGRFSGRQFSNSRSEMNVSTLELGDSALYLCASSSDGGFSEKLFFGSGTQLSVL.

This clone was seen a handful of times. The chain recombines TRBV24-1 with TRBJ2-1; TRBD2 matches at 8 bases. After removal of 12 bases from V and 0 bases from J, the junction contained 9 bases not matched to a gene. The CDR3 sequence is 15 residues long. Germline CDR1 is KGHDR and CDR2 is SFDVKD. For the CDR3, the DNA is TGTGCCGCGGGGAGGGCGGGAGGCTCCTACAATGAGCAGTTCTTC. The encoded protein is CAAGRAGGSYNEQFF.

V and J are TRBV30 and TRBJ2-3; TRBD2 is a possible D gene (6 bases). V lost 0 bases, J lost 4 bases, and 14 bases lay in between. Germline CDR1 is GTSNPN and CDR2 is SVGIG (reference sequence). This CDR3 is 15 amino acids long. The CDR3 DNA follows: TGTGCCTGGAGTGTTCTCGGGGAGGTTTCAGATACGCAGTATTTT. Its protein product is CAWSVLGEVSDTQYF.

The genes are TRBV11-2 and TRBJ2-5, with TRBD1 matching 8 bases. The CDR3 extends over 15 amino acids. Germline V CDR1 and CDR2: SGHAT, FQNNGV. Trimming removed 5 bases from V and 5 bases from J; junction bases left unmatched: 10. CDR3 DNA sequence: TGTGCCAGCAGCACTCGGACAGGGCTAAGGGAGACCCAGTACTTC. Its protein is CASSTRTGLRETQYF.

The chain couples TRBV6-5 to TRBJ2-5; 11 bases agree with TRBD1. J was trimmed by 3 bases and V by 6 bases; bases with no gene match: 6. Germline assignment: CDR1 MNHEY and CDR2 SVGAGI. The CDR3 runs to 15 residues. The CDR3 DNA reads TGTGCCAGCAGGAGCCGGGACAGGGGGGAAGAGACCCAGTACTTC. Protein sequence: CASRSRDRGEETQYF.

This chain connects TRBV30 to TRBJ1-1; D might be TRBD1 (5 bases). Germline V gene sequence: CDR1 GTSNPN, CDR2 SVGIG (reference sequence). The CDR3 extends over 13 amino acids. The V end was cut by 2 bases, the J end by 6 bases, with 13 bases between. The CDR3 reads CAWSWGGGSEAFF. The CDR3 DNA is TGTGCCTGGAGTTGGGGGGGAGGCTCTGAAGCTTTCTTT.

This sequence joins TRBV5-1 and TRBJ1-6, with TRBD1 identical over 11 bases. Trimming took 4 bases from V and 9 from J; bases not matched to a gene: 3. The CDR3 has 14 amino acids. Germline V gives CDR1 SGHRS, CDR2 YFSETQ. Here the CDR3 reads CASSVGQGASPLHF. The DNA for the CDR3 is TGCGCCAGCAGCGTCGGACAGGGGGCTTCACCCCTCCACTTT. The variable domain in full, completed from reference TRBV5-1 and TRBJ1-6, reads KAGVTQTPRYLIKTRGQQVTLSCSPISGHRSVSWYQQTPGQGLQFLFEYFSETQRNKGNFPGRFSGRQFSNSRSEMNVSTLELGDSALYLCASSVGQGASPLHFGNGTRLTVT.

The chain employs TRBV24-1 and TRBJ2-7, with D maybe TRBD2 (5 bases). CDR3 length: 15 amino acids. Trimming left V 1 base short and J 5 bases short, with 14 bases between. Per germline, CDR1 KGHDR and CDR2 SFDVKD. The chain's CDR3 is CATSDFKGPGNEQYF. The CDR3 coding sequence is TGTGCCACCAGTGATTTCAAGGGCCCGGGGAACGAGCAGTACTTC.

The V gene is TRBV5-1, the J gene TRBJ1-6, with TRBD1 matching 10 bases. Unmatched junction bases numbered 8, after V lost 3 bases and J lost 5 bases. The CDR3 runs to 17 residues. Germline V gene lookup returns CDR1 SGHRS and CDR2 YFSETQ. The CDR3 loop reads CASSSEAGQGNNSPLHF. In nucleotides, the CDR3 is TGCGCCAGCAGCTCGGAGGCGGGACAGGGGAATAATTCACCCCTCCACTTT.

This clone was counted only a few times. In the same sample, other DNA sequences code for this CDR3. The gene calls are TRBV30 and TRBJ2-7, with no clear D. From germline, CDR1 is GTSNPN and CDR2 SVGIG (reference sequence). V shed 0 bases and J shed 0 bases, with 6 bases lying between them. The CDR3 length is 13 residues. Here the CDR3 DNA reads TGTGCCTGGAGTGTACCTAACTCCTACGAGCAGTACTTC. Amino acid sequence: CAWSVPNSYEQYF.

V is TRBV5-1 and J is TRBJ2-1; D is uncertain. CDR3 length: 13 amino acids. Trimming removed 7 bases from V and 5 bases from J, with 13 bases in between. Germline V gene data show CDR1 as SGHRS and CDR2 as YFSETQ. CDR3 sequence (DNA): TGCGCCAGCGCTCTCGGACCCAACAATGAGCAGTTCTTC. Its protein product is CASALGPNNEQFF.

V gene TRBV5-1 combines with J gene TRBJ2-7; 8 positions match TRBD1. Germline lookup yields CDR1 SGHRS and CDR2 YFSETQ. The CDR3 is made up of 13 amino acids. V lost 2 bases, J lost 6 bases, and 4 bases stayed unmatched. The CDR3 DNA is TGCGCCAGCAGCTTCCAGGGGGCTGGCGAGCAGTACTTC. Protein: CASSFQGAGEQYF.

This clone was found once. In DNA form, the CDR3 reads TGTGCCACCAGCGGACCGGAGGCTAGCGGGCTCCAAGAGACCCAGTACTTC. Encoded protein: CATSGPEASGLQETQYF. This rearrangement joins TRBV24-1 to TRBJ2-5; 8 positions match TRBD2. The CDR3 totals 17 residues. Trimming at V came to 7 bases and at J to 1 base, leaving 13 bases not matched to a gene. In germline, CDR1 is KGHDR, CDR2 SFDVKD.

The rearrangement uses TRBV5-4 and TRBJ2-2; no clear D gene. V dropped 2 bases and J dropped 0 bases, with 8 bases sitting between them. The CDR3 has 15 residues. CDR1 and CDR2 from the germline V gene are SGHNT and YYREEE (reference sequence). The CDR3 coding sequence is TGTGCCAGCAGCTTAAAGGGCGCGAACACCGGGGAGCTGTTTTTT. This codes for CASSLKGANTGELFF.

This clone was seen at least ten times. V gene TRBV6-2 or TRBV6-3 combines with J gene TRBJ2-7, with D perhaps TRBD2 (6 bases). This CDR3 is built from 15 residues. V lost 4 bases and J 2 bases, leaving 15 bases between the germline ends. CDR1 and CDR2 from the germline V gene are MNHEY and SVGEGT. The CDR3 DNA reads as TGTGCCAGCAGTTCTGGCGGGGCGCTCACCTACGAGCAGTACTTC. It translates to CASSSGGALTYEQYF.